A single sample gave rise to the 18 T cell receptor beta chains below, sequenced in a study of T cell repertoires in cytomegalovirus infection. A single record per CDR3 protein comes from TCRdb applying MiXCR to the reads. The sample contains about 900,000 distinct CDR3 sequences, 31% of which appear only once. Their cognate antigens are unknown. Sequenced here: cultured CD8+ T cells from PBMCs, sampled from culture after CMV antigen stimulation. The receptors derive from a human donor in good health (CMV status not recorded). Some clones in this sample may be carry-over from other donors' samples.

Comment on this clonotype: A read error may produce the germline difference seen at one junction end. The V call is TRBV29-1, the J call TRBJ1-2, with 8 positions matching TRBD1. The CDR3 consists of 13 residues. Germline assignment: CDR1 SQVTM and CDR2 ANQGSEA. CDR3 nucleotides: TGCAGCGTTGTTCAGGGGGCTAACTATGGCTGCACCTTC. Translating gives CSVVQGANYGCTF.

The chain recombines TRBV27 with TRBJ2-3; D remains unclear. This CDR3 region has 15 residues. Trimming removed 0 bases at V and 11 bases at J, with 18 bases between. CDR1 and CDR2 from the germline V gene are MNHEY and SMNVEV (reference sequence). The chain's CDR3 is CASSLSGPGRFRQYF. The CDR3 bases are TGTGCCAGCAGTTTATCGGGTCCTGGGCGGTTTCGGCAGTATTTT.

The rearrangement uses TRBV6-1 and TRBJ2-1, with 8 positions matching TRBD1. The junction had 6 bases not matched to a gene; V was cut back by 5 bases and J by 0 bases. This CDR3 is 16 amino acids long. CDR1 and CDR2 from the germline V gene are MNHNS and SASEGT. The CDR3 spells CASSRQGSSSYNEQFF. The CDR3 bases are TGTGCCAGCAGTCGACAGGGGTCGAGCTCCTACAATGAGCAGTTCTTC.

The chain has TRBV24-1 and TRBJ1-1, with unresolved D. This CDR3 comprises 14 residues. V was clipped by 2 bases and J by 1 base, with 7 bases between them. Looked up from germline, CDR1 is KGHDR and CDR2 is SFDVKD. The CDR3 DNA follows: TGTGCCACCAGTGATTCCCACCAGAACACTGAAGCTTTCTTT. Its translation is CATSDSHQNTEAFF.

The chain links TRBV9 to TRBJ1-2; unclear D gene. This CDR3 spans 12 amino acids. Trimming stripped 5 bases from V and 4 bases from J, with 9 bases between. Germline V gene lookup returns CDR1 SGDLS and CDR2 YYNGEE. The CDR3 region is CASRRSPYGYTF. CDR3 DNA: TGTGCCAGCAGGCGTAGCCCCTATGGCTACACCTTC.

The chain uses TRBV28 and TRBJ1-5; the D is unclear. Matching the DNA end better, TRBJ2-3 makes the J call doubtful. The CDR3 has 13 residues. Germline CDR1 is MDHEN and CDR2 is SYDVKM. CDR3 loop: CASSFLSNQPQYF. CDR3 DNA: TGTGCCAGCAGTTTTCTTAGCAATCAGCCCCAGTATTTT.

In nucleotides, the CDR3 is TGTGCCAGCAGCCGAAAAACGGGGGGTGAGCAGTACTTC. It is translated as CASSRKTGGEQYF. The chain combines TRBV5-3 with TRBJ2-7; 7 bases are shared with TRBD2. TRBV5-3 is filed as an ORF, its function uncertain. V lost 8 bases and J lost 7; bases outside the gene matches: 12. The CDR3 sequence is 13 residues long.

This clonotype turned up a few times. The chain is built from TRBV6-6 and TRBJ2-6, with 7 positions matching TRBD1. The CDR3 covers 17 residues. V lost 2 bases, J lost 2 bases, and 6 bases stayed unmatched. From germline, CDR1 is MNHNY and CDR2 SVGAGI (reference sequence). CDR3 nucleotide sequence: TGTGCCAGCAGTTACCACAGACAGGGCGCTGGGGCCAACGTCCTGACTTTC. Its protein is CASSYHRQGAGANVLTF.

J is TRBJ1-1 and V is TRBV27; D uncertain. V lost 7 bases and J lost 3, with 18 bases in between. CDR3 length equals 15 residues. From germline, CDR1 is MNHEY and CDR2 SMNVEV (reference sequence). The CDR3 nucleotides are TGTGCCAGCAATGAGGGTCGGGCGATCGACACTGAAGCTTTCTTT. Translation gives CASNEGRAIDTEAFF.

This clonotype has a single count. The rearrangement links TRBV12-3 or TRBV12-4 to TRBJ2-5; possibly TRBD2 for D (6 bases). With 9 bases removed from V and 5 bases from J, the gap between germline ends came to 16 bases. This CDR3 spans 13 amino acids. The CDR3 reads CASLRRAGETQYF. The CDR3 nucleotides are TGTGCCAGTCTTCGGAGGGCCGGTGAGACCCAGTACTTC.

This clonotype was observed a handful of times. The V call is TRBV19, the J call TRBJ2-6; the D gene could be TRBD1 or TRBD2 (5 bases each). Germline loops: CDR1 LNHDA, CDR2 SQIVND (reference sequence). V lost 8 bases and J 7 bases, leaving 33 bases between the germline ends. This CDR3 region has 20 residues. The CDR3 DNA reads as TGTGCCAGTCGAAACCCGGGACCGGATACCGCTTTGTCCAGAGCCAACGTCCTGACTTTC. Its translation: CASRNPGPDTALSRANVLTF.

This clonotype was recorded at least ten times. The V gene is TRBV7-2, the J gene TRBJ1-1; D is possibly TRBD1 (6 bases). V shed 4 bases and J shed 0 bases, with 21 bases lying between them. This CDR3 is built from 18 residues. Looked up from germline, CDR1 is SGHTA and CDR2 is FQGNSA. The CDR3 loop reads CASSSTPGQPLLNTEAFF. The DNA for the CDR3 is TGTGCCAGCAGCTCAACCCCTGGACAGCCACTATTGAACACTGAAGCTTTCTTT. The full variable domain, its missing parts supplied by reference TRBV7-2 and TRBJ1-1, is GAGVSQSPSNKVTEKGKDVELRCDPISGHTALYWYRQSLGQGLEFLIYFQGNSAPDKSGLPSDRFSAERTGGSVSTLTIQRTQQEDSAVYLCASSSTPGQPLLNTEAFFGQGTRLTVV.

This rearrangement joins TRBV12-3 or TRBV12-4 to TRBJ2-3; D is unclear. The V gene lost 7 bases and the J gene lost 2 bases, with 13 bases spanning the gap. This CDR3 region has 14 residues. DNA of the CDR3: TGTGCCAGCAACGACTGGGTAACCACAGATACGCAGTATTTT. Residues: CASNDWVTTDTQYF.

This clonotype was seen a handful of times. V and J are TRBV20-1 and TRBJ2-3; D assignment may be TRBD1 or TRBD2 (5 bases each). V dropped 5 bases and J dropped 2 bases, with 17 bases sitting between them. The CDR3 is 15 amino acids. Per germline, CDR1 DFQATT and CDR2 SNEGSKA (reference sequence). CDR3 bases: TGCAGTGCTGGGGGTCTATCTCGTATCACAGATACGCAGTATTTT. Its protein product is CSAGGLSRITDTQYF.

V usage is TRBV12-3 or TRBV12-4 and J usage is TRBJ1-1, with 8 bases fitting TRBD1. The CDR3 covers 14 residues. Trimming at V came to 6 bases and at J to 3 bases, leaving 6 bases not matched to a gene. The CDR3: CASRPGQGDTEAFF. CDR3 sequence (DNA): TGTGCCAGCAGGCCTGGACAGGGAGACACTGAAGCTTTCTTT.

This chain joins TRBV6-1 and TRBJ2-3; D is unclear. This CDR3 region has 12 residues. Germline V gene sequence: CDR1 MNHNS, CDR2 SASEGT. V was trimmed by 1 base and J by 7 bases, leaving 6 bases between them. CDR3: CASSEDINTQYF. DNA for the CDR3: TGTGCCAGCAGTGAAGATATCAATACGCAGTATTTT.

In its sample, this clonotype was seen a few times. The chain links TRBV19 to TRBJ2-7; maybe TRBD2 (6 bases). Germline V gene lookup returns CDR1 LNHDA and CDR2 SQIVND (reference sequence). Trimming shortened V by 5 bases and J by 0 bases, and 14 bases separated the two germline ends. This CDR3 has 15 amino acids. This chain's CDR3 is CASSLREYSSYEQYF. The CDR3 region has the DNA TGTGCCAGTAGTCTCCGGGAGTATAGCTCCTACGAGCAGTACTTC.

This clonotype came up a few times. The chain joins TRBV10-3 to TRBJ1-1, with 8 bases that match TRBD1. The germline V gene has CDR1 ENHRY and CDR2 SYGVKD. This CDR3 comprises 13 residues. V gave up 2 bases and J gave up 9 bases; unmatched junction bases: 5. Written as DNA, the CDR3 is TGTGCCATCAGTGAGGGACAGGGCGGAAAAGCTTTCTTT. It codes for CAISEGQGGKAFF.